The TCR beta chain described here comes from a study of beta chain features in type 1 diabetes. The study, taken as a whole, reports: In comparison with healthy donors, patients had naive, central memory and Treg TCRB repertoires that appeared more similar.

As every portion of the isolated RNA was reverse transcribed, the sequencing read expressed TCRB transcripts. Assay: immunoSEQ multiplex PCR; the TCRdb copy retains only in-frame clones and omits some. Among some 150,000 clones listed, 8% to 13% were seen once. There are a few counts of this clone. Its antigen remains unidentified. Germline V lookup: CDR1 ENHRY, CDR2 SYGVKD. The V and J ends lost 10 bases and 0 bases respectively, with 7 bases between them. This CDR3 contains 13 residues. Input material: naive CD4+ T cells from blood. The chain uses TRBV10-3 and TRBJ2-6, with D tentatively TRBD1 (6 bases). The source of this sequence is a man between 18 and 35 years old in good health. CDR3 nucleotide sequence: TGTGCCACGACAGGCTCTGGGGCCAACGTCCTGACTTTC. Translating it yields CATTGSGANVLTF.